This T cell receptor (beta chain) came from a study of T-cell reconstitution after alpha-beta-depleted transplantation in children. Broader study findings: The high TCRbeta diversity at day 60 in some patients came from surviving recipient T cells and thymic progenitors. Most T-cell counts and diversity one year after the transplant came from T cells that were newly produced. At around two months after transplant, the alpha-beta T cells were reportedly derived from several hundred expanded clones that came from non-depleted graft cells.

The CDR3 consists of 17 residues. The J segment lost 8 bases and the V segment lost 3 bases, leaving 11 bases of the junction unmatched. Library preparation (for TCRbeta) was performed with unique molecular identifiers. Via MiXCR, TCRdb re-called the PCR reads, giving one row per CDR3 protein. Of under 750,000 distinct CDR3 sequences listed, about 21% are singletons. A remark on this clonotype: Antigen: not known.

J is TRBJ2-1 and V is TRBV12-3 or TRBV12-4, with 12 bases aligning to TRBD2. The receptor's source is a boy younger than two who had a stem cell transplant for acute myeloid leukemia, so the T cells may come from the graft donor. The sequencing here drew on PBMCs, mostly from graft donor cells, taken 360 days after TCRalphabeta/CD19-depleted stem cell transplant. This chain's CDR3 is CASSFPPLAGGHDEQFF. CDR3 coding DNA: TGTGCCAGCAGTTTTCCTCCACTAGCGGGGGGCCACGATGAGCAGTTCTTC.